The 15 T cell receptor beta chains below come from one sample, sequenced in a study of shared clonotypes between healthy human individuals. Sequencing was performed with immunoSEQ multiplex PCR; in TCRdb, only in-frame clones are kept and a portion is missing. The sample has roughly 1.5 million clones; about 98% are singletons. Sequencing was done on a sample of naive CD4+ T cells sorted from blood. Documented subset: CD45RA+ positively selected. Receptors were obtained from a man between 25 and 39 years old in good health.

This chain connects TRBV10-2 to TRBJ2-5; TRBD1 matches at 7 bases. The J segment lost 2 bases and the V segment lost 4 bases, leaving 7 bases of the junction unmatched. The CDR3 is made up of 15 amino acids. From germline, CDR1 is WSHSY and CDR2 SAAADI. CDR3 DNA sequence: TGCGCCAGCAGTGGGTTCAGCAGGGGGCAAGAGACCCAGTACTTC. It specifies CASSGFSRGQETQYF.

The rearrangement uses TRBV7-2 and TRBJ2-7; either TRBD1 or TRBD2 may supply D (5 bases each). V was clipped by 6 bases and J by 2 bases, with 20 bases between them. Germline-derived CDR1 and CDR2 are SGHTA and FQGNSA. This CDR3 is built from 16 residues. The CDR3 nucleotides are TGTGCCAGCAGTCCCGTACAGGACTTAGGCGCCTACGAGCAGTACTTC. Encoded protein: CASSPVQDLGAYEQYF.

As for this clone: One end of the junction is discordant with germline, which a read error may explain. V gene TRBV7-9 combines with J gene TRBJ2-4; D is unclear. This CDR3 region has 13 residues. Germline loops: CDR1 SEHNR, CDR2 FQNEAQ (reference sequence). The CDR3 DNA reads as TGTGCCAGCAGCTTAGACGTGGGTAACATCCAGTACTTC. As protein: CASSLDVGNIQYF.

The CDR3 DNA sequence: TGCGCCAGCAGCAGCGCACGGGTCACTGAAGCTTTCTTT. Residues: CASSSARVTEAFF. The gene calls are TRBV5-1 and TRBJ1-1; D is unclear. The germline CDR1 and CDR2 sequences are SGHRS and YFSETQ. The V gene lost 4 bases and the J gene lost 4 bases, with 11 bases spanning the gap. This CDR3 region has 13 residues.

To note about this clone: The sample has other DNA sequences that encode this CDR3 too. The chain couples TRBV5-1 to TRBJ2-5; D possibly corresponds to TRBD2 (6 bases). Trimming shortened V by 0 bases and J by 2 bases, and 11 bases separated the two germline ends. The CDR3 runs to 15 residues. Germline loops: CDR1 SGHRS, CDR2 YFSETQ. CDR3 nucleotides: TGCGCCAGCAGCTTGGTCGGGACTGGACAAGAGACCCAGTACTTC. Its translation is CASSLVGTGQETQYF. Using reference TRBV5-1 and TRBJ2-5 for the parts outside the CDR3, the full variable domain is KAGVTQTPRYLIKTRGQQVTLSCSPISGHRSVSWYQQTPGQGLQFLFEYFSETQRNKGNFPGRFSGRQFSNSRSEMNVSTLELGDSALYLCASSLVGTGQETQYFGPGTRLLVL.

The CDR3 DNA follows: TGTGCCTGGAGTTCTCCTCAGGTGTCTGGGGCCAACGTCCTGACTTTC. This codes for CAWSSPQVSGANVLTF. The J gene is TRBJ2-6, the V gene TRBV30, with D uncertain. V was shortened by 2 bases and J by 1 base, with 12 bases between the two germline ends. The CDR3 has 16 amino acids. Germline lookup yields CDR1 GTSNPN and CDR2 SVGIG (reference sequence). Combining the CDR3 with reference TRBV30 and TRBJ2-6 gives the whole variable domain SQTIHQWPATLVQPVGSPLSLECTVEGTSNPNLYWYRQAAGRGLQLLFYSVGIGQISSEVPQNLSASRPQDRQFILSSKKLLLSDSGFYLCAWSSPQVSGANVLTFGAGSRLTVL.

The chain has TRBV19 and TRBJ2-4; 7 bases match TRBD2. Trimming cost V 3 bases and J 0 bases; bases outside gene matches: 2. Germline V gene sequence: CDR1 LNHDA, CDR2 SQIVND (reference sequence). This CDR3 contains 15 residues. CDR3 loop: CASSIGGGAKNIQYF. CDR3 nucleotide sequence: TGTGCCAGTAGTATTGGGGGGGGAGCCAAAAACATTCAGTACTTC. The entire variable domain, with the rest obtained from reference TRBV19 and TRBJ2-4, is as follows: DGGITQSPKYLFRKEGQNVTLSCEQNLNHDAMYWYRQDPGQGLRLIYYSQIVNDFQKGDIAEGYSVSREKKESFPLTVTSAQKNPTAFYLCASSIGGGAKNIQYFGAGTRLSVL.

The J gene is TRBJ1-2, the V gene TRBV2; the D is unclear. Germline V gene lookup returns CDR1 SNHLY and CDR2 FYNNEI. Trimming removed 9 bases from V and 8 bases from J, with 7 bases in between. The CDR3 has 9 amino acids. CDR3 region: CARTEGYTF. CDR3 nucleotide sequence: TGTGCCAGAACGGAGGGCTACACCTTC.

This chain connects TRBV13 to TRBJ1-1; D gene uncertain. The CDR3 contains 16 residues. Germline CDR1 and CDR2: PRHDT and FYEKMQ (reference sequence). V was shortened by 8 bases and J by 2 bases, with 21 bases between the two germline ends. This chain's CDR3 is CASSPEVDASNTEAFF. The CDR3 coding sequence is TGTGCCAGCTCCCCCGAGGTGGACGCGTCAAACACTGAAGCTTTCTTT. Supplemented by reference TRBV13 and TRBJ1-1, the full variable domain reads AAGVIQSPRHLIKEKRETATLKCYPIPRHDTVYWYQQGPGQDPQFLISFYEKMQSDKGSIPDRFSAQQFSDYHSELNMSSLELGDSALYFCASSPEVDASNTEAFFGQGTRLTVV.

This rearrangement joins TRBV28 to TRBJ2-1; the match to TRBD2 covers 7 bases. Germline V gene data show CDR1 as MDHEN and CDR2 as SYDVKM. CDR3 length: 19 residues. The ends lost 5 bases at V and 4 bases at J; junction bases unmatched: 20. The CDR3 DNA reads TGTGCCAGCAGTGGTCCGCGGGGGAGTAGGTTTCTCGGGTACAATGAGCAGTTCTTC. Protein: CASSGPRGSRFLGYNEQFF.

The chain is built from TRBV30 and TRBJ1-1; D perhaps matches TRBD1 (6 bases). Germline CDR1 and CDR2: GTSNPN and SVGIG (reference sequence). The CDR3 is 15 residues long. The V gene lost 1 base and the J gene lost 5 bases, with 17 bases spanning the gap. The CDR3 here is CAWSASNLRGTEAFF. CDR3 DNA sequence: TGTGCCTGGAGTGCCTCGAACTTAAGGGGGACTGAAGCTTTCTTT.

The chain uses TRBV9 and TRBJ2-5; possibly TRBD1 for D (6 bases). The CDR3 is made up of 13 amino acids. Germline loops: CDR1 SGDLS, CDR2 YYNGEE. The V and J ends lost 4 bases and 3 bases respectively, with 10 bases between them. CDR3 protein: CASSWRQEETQYF. The CDR3 nucleotides are TGTGCCAGCAGCTGGCGACAGGAAGAGACCCAGTACTTC.

The genes are TRBV2 and TRBJ2-5; D is unclear. V shed 3 bases and J shed 5 bases, with 13 bases lying between them. Germline V gene sequence: CDR1 SNHLY, CDR2 FYNNEI. The CDR3 loop spans 14 amino acids. The CDR3 nucleotides are TGTGCCAGCAGTGAGGAACACTTTAGGGAGACCCAGTACTTC. It yields the protein CASSEEHFRETQYF. Full variable domain (outside the CDR3, taken from reference TRBV2 and TRBJ2-5): EPEVTQTPSHQVTQMGQEVILRCVPISNHLYFYWYRQILGQKVEFLVSFYNNEISEKSEIFDDQFSVERPDGSNFTLKIRSTKLEDSAMYFCASSEEHFRETQYFGPGTRLLVL.

V gene TRBV7-9 combines with J gene TRBJ1-5; D ambiguous. Germline V gives CDR1 SEHNR, CDR2 FQNEAQ (reference sequence). The V end lost 5 bases, the J end lost 6 bases, and 11 bases lay between the germline ends. The CDR3 is made up of 13 amino acids. As DNA, the CDR3 is TGTGCCAGCAGCCCCCTAAGTAGTCAGCCCCAGCATTTT. Translation: CASSPLSSQPQHF.

The V and J genes are TRBV7-9 and TRBJ2-7; D tentatively fits TRBD1 or TRBD2 (5 bases each). V was clipped by 5 bases and J by 1 base, with 15 bases between them. The germline gives CDR1 SEHNR, CDR2 FQNEAQ (reference sequence). CDR3 length: 15 residues. CDR3: CASSPGAVLSYEQYF. CDR3 bases: TGTGCCAGCAGCCCCGGGGCAGTACTTTCCTACGAGCAGTACTTC.